Listed here are 20 T cell receptor beta chains from one sample, sequenced in a study of cytomegalovirus exposure and HLA in healthy donors. The PCR employed 60 Vbeta primers together with 13 Jbeta primers. The method was immunoSEQ multiplex PCR; TCRdb's version includes in-frame clones alone and lacks a portion of them. The sample records about 110,000 clones, over 60% being singletons. The sequencing input was PBMCs. The receptors originated from a woman aged 18-35 years in good health and CMV-seropositive.

This clone showed up just once. The chain recombines TRBV9 with TRBJ2-5, with D possibly TRBD2 on 6 matching bases. Germline V gene data show CDR1 as SGDLS and CDR2 as YYNGEE. V was cut by 4 bases and J by 3 bases, with 16 bases left in between. The CDR3 extends over 15 amino acids. The DNA of the CDR3 is TGTGCCAGCAGCCCCCACGGGAGAGGGGAAGAGACCCAGTACTTC. As protein: CASSPHGRGEETQYF. Using reference TRBV9 and TRBJ2-5 for the parts outside the CDR3, the full variable domain is DSGVTQTPKHLITATGQRVTLRCSPRSGDLSVYWYQQSLDQGLQFLIQYYNGEERAKGNILERFSAQQFPDLHSELNLSSLELGDSALYFCASSPHGRGEETQYFGPGTRLLVL.

The gene calls are TRBV5-1 and TRBJ1-2, with 7 nucleotides matching TRBD1. CDR3 length: 13 amino acids. Germline trimming cut 5 bases from V and 6 bases from J; bases unmatched to any gene: 7. The germline V gene has CDR1 SGHRS and CDR2 YFSETQ. CDR3 bases: TGCGCCAGCAGGACAGGGATATTGGATGGCTACACCTTC. Translating gives CASRTGILDGYTF.

The chain has TRBV4-2 and TRBJ2-1, with 11 bases matching TRBD2. V dropped 4 bases and J dropped 6; count of bases not matched to a gene: 8. Germline values: CDR1 LGHNA, CDR2 YNFKEQ. The CDR3 is 16 residues long. CDR3 region: CASSPYSGRAGNEQFF. CDR3 bases: TGTGCCAGCAGCCCTTATAGCGGGAGGGCCGGCAATGAGCAGTTCTTC.

The chain combines TRBV5-1 with TRBJ1-2; no firm D call. Trimming took 6 bases from V and 0 from J, leaving 12 bases between them. The germline gives CDR1 SGHRS, CDR2 YFSETQ. The CDR3 is made up of 14 amino acids. CDR3 loop: CASTPGESNYGYTF. DNA for the CDR3: TGCGCCAGCACCCCAGGCGAGTCTAACTATGGCTACACCTTC.

J is TRBJ2-5 and V is TRBV7-2, with TRBD2 identical over 8 bases. Germline V lookup: CDR1 SGHTA, CDR2 FQGNSA. This CDR3 contains 15 residues. Trimming removed 5 bases from V and 5 bases from J; junction bases left unmatched: 10. CDR3 amino acids: CASSIPGLEGETQYF. The CDR3 DNA reads as TGTGCCAGCAGCATACCGGGACTAGAGGGTGAGACCCAGTACTTC.

This chain joins TRBV11-3 and TRBJ2-7; D possibly corresponds to TRBD1 (5 bases). CDR3 length: 13 residues. Looked up from germline, CDR1 is SGHNT and CDR2 is YENEEA. Trimming shortened V by 5 bases and J by 1 base, and 9 bases separated the two germline ends. CDR3 loop: CASSDSLSYEQYF. Here the CDR3 DNA reads TGTGCCAGCAGCGACAGTCTTTCCTACGAGCAGTACTTC.

This clone appeared a single time. The chain is built from TRBV7-3 and TRBJ1-1; TRBD1 matches at 11 bases. The length of the CDR3 is 14 residues. Per the germline V gene, CDR1 is SGHTA and CDR2 is FQGTGA. V lost 5 bases to trimming and J lost 4 bases; unmatched junction nucleotides: 3. The CDR3, as DNA: TGTGCCAGCAGCACAGGGACAGGGGGCACTGAAGCTTTCTTT. This gives the protein CASSTGTGGTEAFF.

CDR3 protein: CASSYDRTNYGYTF. In nucleotides, the CDR3 is TGTGCCAGCAGTTACGACAGGACTAACTATGGCTACACCTTC. This sequence joins TRBV6-6 and TRBJ1-2, with TRBD1 as a possible D gene (6 bases). This CDR3 contains 14 residues. Germline V gene lookup returns CDR1 MNHNY and CDR2 SVGAGI (reference sequence). Trimming stripped 2 bases from V and 0 bases from J, with 7 bases between.

CDR3 nucleotide sequence: TGCGCCAGCAGCTTGGCCGTGAACCGCGGGAGAGCCTACGAGCAGTACTTC. The encoded protein is CASSLAVNRGRAYEQYF. The chain carries TRBV5-1 and TRBJ2-7, with TRBD2 matching 7 bases. This CDR3 has 17 residues. The V gene end was trimmed by 0 bases and the J gene end by 2 bases; junction bases not matched to a gene: 11. Looked up from germline, CDR1 is SGHRS and CDR2 is YFSETQ.

The chain is built from TRBV13 and TRBJ2-6; possibly TRBD1 for D (5 bases). Trimming cost V 5 bases and J 1 base, with 21 bases left between them. CDR1 is PRHDT and CDR2 is FYEKMQ in the germline V gene (reference sequence). This CDR3 contains 19 residues. DNA for the CDR3: TGTGCCAGCAGCACCCCAACAGGCGGCTCGACGTCTGGGGCCAACGTCCTGACTTTC. Amino acids: CASSTPTGGSTSGANVLTF.

The chain is built from TRBV7-9 and TRBJ2-7; weak D call: TRBD1 (5 bases). This CDR3 region has 13 residues. Trimming removed 3 bases from V and 4 bases from J, with 10 bases in between. The germline CDR1 and CDR2 sequences are SEHNR and FQNEAQ (reference sequence). The CDR3: CASSFTGSYEQYF. For the CDR3, the DNA is TGTGCCAGCAGCTTCACAGGTTCTTACGAGCAGTACTTC.

V gene TRBV7-9 combines with J gene TRBJ2-1; perhaps TRBD2 as D (5 bases). The CDR3 has 14 residues. Germline CDR1 reads SEHNR; CDR2 reads FQNEAQ (reference sequence). The V end lost 1 base, the J end lost 6 bases, and 10 bases lay between the germline ends. The CDR3 sequence is CASSLVVSGNEQFF. The CDR3 DNA follows: TGTGCCAGCAGCTTAGTTGTCAGCGGCAATGAGCAGTTCTTC.

CDR3 loop: CASSVSTEAFF. CDR3 DNA: TGTGCCAGCAGTGTATCCACTGAAGCTTTCTTT. The rearrangement links TRBV25-1 to TRBJ1-1; D call uncertain. With 4 bases removed from V and 4 bases from J, the gap between germline ends came to 4 bases. The length of the CDR3 is 11 residues. Per germline, CDR1 MGHDK and CDR2 SYGVNS.

This clone has only a few counts. The V and J genes are TRBV27 and TRBJ1-5; 7 bases agree with TRBD1. This CDR3 is 18 amino acids long. Looked up from germline, CDR1 is MNHEY and CDR2 is SMNVEV (reference sequence). V shed 5 bases, J shed 0 bases, and the junction held 13 bases outside the gene matches. As DNA, the CDR3 is TGTGCCAGCAGTGGGGGGACAGTTACTCAAAATAGCAATCAGCCCCAGCATTTT. It translates to CASSGGTVTQNSNQPQHF.

This clone was seen only once. The chain employs TRBV11-2 and TRBJ2-3; the match to TRBD2 covers 9 bases. Germline V gene sequence: CDR1 SGHAT, CDR2 FQNNGV. The CDR3 sequence is 17 residues long. Losses at the gene ends were 4 bases for V and 1 base for J; bases not matched to a gene: 9. CDR3 bases: TGTGCCAGCAGCTGGACGCTCACTAGCGGGCGCACAGATACGCAGTATTTT. This translates into CASSWTLTSGRTDTQYF.

The rearrangement links TRBV7-9 to TRBJ2-5, with D possibly matching TRBD1 (6 bases). Deletions cut 5 bases from V and 1 base from J, with 14 bases between. The CDR3 has 15 amino acids. Germline CDR1 SEHNR, CDR2 FQNEAQ (reference sequence). For the CDR3, the DNA is TGTGCCAGCAGCCCTTGGACAGAGTTCCAAGAGACCCAGTACTTC. Its translation: CASSPWTEFQETQYF.

This chain's CDR3 is CASSPRPGAGETQYF. Here the CDR3 DNA reads TGTGCCAGCAGCCCCCGCCCAGGGGCTGGGGAGACCCAGTACTTC. The chain links TRBV7-3 to TRBJ2-5; D may be TRBD1 (6 bases). Deletions cut 5 bases from V and 5 bases from J, with 18 bases between. The germline V gene encodes CDR1 SGHTA and CDR2 FQGTGA. This CDR3 is 15 amino acids long.

The rearrangement uses TRBV7-2 and TRBJ2-2; tentatively, D is TRBD2 (6 bases). Trimming cost V 5 bases and J 6 bases, with 10 bases left between them. CDR3 length: 13 amino acids. Germline loops: CDR1 SGHTA, CDR2 FQGNSA. In nucleotides, the CDR3 is TGTGCCAGCAGCCCAGGAGGGTCCGGGGAGCTGTTTTTT. Its protein is CASSPGGSGELFF.

The J gene is TRBJ1-4, the V gene TRBV5-4; 7 bases match TRBD1. The CDR3 has 16 residues. J gave up 0 bases and V 4 bases, and 6 bases lay outside the gene matches. CDR1 is SGHNT, CDR2 YYREEE, per germline (reference sequence). The CDR3 DNA sequence: TGTGCCAGCAGCCCCCAGGGGGGCCCAACTAATGAAAAACTGTTTTTT. Its protein product is CASSPQGGPTNEKLFF.

CDR3 sequence (DNA): TGTGCCAGCAGCGTCACAGGGAACACTGAAGCTTTCTTT. Amino acids: CASSVTGNTEAFF. The V gene is TRBV7-8, the J gene TRBJ1-1; possible D gene TRBD1, 5 bases. This CDR3 spans 13 amino acids. Germline V gene lookup returns CDR1 SGHVS and CDR2 FQNEAQ. The ends were cut back, 5 bases at V and 1 base at J, with 8 bases in the middle.